The present T cell receptor (beta chain) was sequenced within a study of T cells after yellow fever vaccination. Study-level information: The SMART-Seq v4 Ultra Low Input method served to prepare the low-cell-number fractions. Regarding the study as a whole: Abundant bulk-population clonotypes could contaminate the FACS-sorted repertoires. Primary-vaccination clones mostly resurfaced post-booster (about 95% CD4, roughly 87% CD8).

Using its own MiXCR run on the 5' RACE reads, TCRdb lists one record per CDR3 protein. This sample carries around 230,000 distinct CDR3 sequences, about 7% of them seen once, and the ten largest clones take 0.8% to 1.2%. Of note for this clonotype: Antigen unknown.

In germline, CDR1 is SGHRS, CDR2 YFSETQ. The CDR3 length is 16 residues. V shed 6 bases and J shed 4 bases, with 22 bases lying between them. The sample was CD4+ T cells sorted from PBMCs, taken on the day of the yellow fever booster vaccination. The V and J genes are TRBV5-1 and TRBJ2-5, with a weak D call TRBD1 (6 bases). The sequence came from a man aged 30 to 45 who received the YFV17D yellow fever vaccine. DNA of the CDR3: TGCGCCAGCACCGTCACCGACTTCAGGGGTGGAGAGACCCAGTACTTC. Protein: CASTVTDFRGGETQYF.